This entry is about one TCR beta chain. Its cognate antigen has yet to be identified. It has no much larger one-base neighbor in the sample; base qualities were not kept. V is pruned by 7 bases and J by 9 bases, leaving 8 bases of the junction without a gene match. Spanning cysteine to phenylalanine, the CDR3 consists of 14 amino acids. Just CDR3 DNA is preserved here, 42 bases in frame from base 1. CDR1 and CDR2 are drawn from the germline V gene (reference sequence): LNHDA, SQIVND. This sample is part of a study of CD8 T cells in ankylosing spondylitis (dated by TCRdb to between 2016 and 2019). About the full investigation: To find TCR variants linked to disease, the study profiled T cell receptor beta repertoires in ankylosing spondylitis patients and healthy donors. The full study cohort was made up of under 30 ankylosing spondylitis patients and approximately 100 healthy donors. Peripheral blood was sampled, and synovial fluid was additionally collected from ankylosing spondylitis patients.

Data came from an Illumina HiSeq 2500. TCR beta libraries were prepared by quantitative 5'-RACE with molecular barcodes. In the authors' own workflow: To identify disease-linked TCR variants, a new computational method was used, one built on a probabilistic model of VDJ rearrangement. The public reads were run again by TCRdb, first through fastp at Q25 and then through MiXCR, and only productive beta chains were kept. Each entry merges the rows of one CDR3 protein and shows their most common DNA and genes. TCRdb's processing, not the study's, gives the V and J calls here. For this sample there are some 220,000 distinct CDR3 sequences; roughly 6.6% appear just once. The biggest ten clones account for around 14% of the sample. What the research found in general, with its limitations: A CD8+ phenotype was shown by the disease-linked clones, which were found at relatively low frequencies in peripheral blood. Blood from ankylosing spondylitis patients appeared to be characterized by a TCR beta motif composed of eight highly homologous amino acid variants. The disease-linked clones were reported as significantly enriched in matched synovial fluid samples from ankylosing spondylitis patients. Some of the motif variants had been reported before in the synovial fluid and blood of reactive arthritis patients, a finding that suggests common disease-initiation mechanisms.

The sequence derives from a male donor with ankylosing spondylitis. The rearranged chain carries TRBV19 and TRBJ1-6; the central 8 bases match TRBD1. The sample consisted of blood, either unsorted or a sorted T cell fraction (not recorded which). CDR3 sequence: CASTWTGIASPLHF. The base sequence is TGTGCCAGTACCTGGACAGGGATCGCTTCACCCCTCCACTTT. Where the CDR3 stops, the reference TRBV19 and TRBJ1-6 genes take over; the full variable domain is DGGITQSPKYLFRKEGQNVTLSCEQNLNHDAMYWYRQDPGQGLRLIYYSQIVNDFQKGDIAEGYSVSREKKESFPLTVTSAQKNPTAFYLCASTWTGIASPLHFGNGTRLTVT.